The present T cell receptor beta chain was sequenced within a study of memory CD4+ T cells and cytomegalovirus serostatus. CDR3 size: 13 residues. CDR1 and CDR2 (germline): GTSNPN, SVGIG (reference sequence). Trimming took off 0 bases at V and 6 bases at J, with 11 bases between the two ends. Sequencing used immunoSEQ multiplex PCR; TCRdb keeps in-frame clones, though not all of them. The sample has around 57,000 clones; around three quarters are singletons. The sort gate was single viable CD3+CD4+CD8-CD45RO+ cells for memory CD4+ T cells. CMV serostatus came from serum IgG against pp150, pp28, p38, p52.

This clonotype was sampled from an adult in good health and CMV-seronegative. Some clones in this sample may be carry-over from other donors' samples. Input material: memory CD4+ T cells from blood. This chain uses TRBV30 with TRBJ1-2; D is perhaps TRBD1 (5 bases). CDR3 sequence (DNA): TGTGCCTGGAGTGTAATGGGGCCGGATGGCTACACCTTC. It encodes CAWSVMGPDGYTF.